This TCR beta chain was profiled in a study of shared clonotypes between healthy human individuals. Assay: immunoSEQ multiplex PCR; the TCRdb copy retains only in-frame clones and omits some. Counted here are around 980,000 clones, 78% occurring once; the ten biggest clones make up roughly 0.57%. This clone was counted a few times. Other DNA variants within this sample encode the same CDR3. The investigators split CD4+ cells into a CD45RA+ naive subset and a CD45RA-negative memory subset. This TCR derives from a man in his late teens or twenties in good health. Some clones in this sample may be carry-over from other donors' samples. The sample comprised memory CD4+ T cells from PBMCs. The sample's subset: CD45RA-negative fraction.

The DNA of the CDR3 is TGTGCCACCAGCAGAGATCAAGAGACCCAGTACTTC. It codes for CATSRDQETQYF. The chain joins TRBV15 to TRBJ2-5, with no clear D. The CDR3 sequence is 12 residues long. Trimming removed 0 bases from V and 2 bases from J, with 1 base in between. In germline, CDR1 is LNHNV, CDR2 YYDKDF (reference sequence).